The 21 T cell receptor beta chains presented below share a single source sample, sequenced in a study of a mutant IDH1 vaccine in newly diagnosed glioma. Time point reported: week 5, during vaccination. Every vaccination contained 300 ug of the mutant IDH1 20-mer peptide and was paired with topical imiquimod. No antigens are known for them. The table came from immunoSEQ multiplex PCR; TCRdb's copy has only in-frame clones and leaves some out. Of over 50,000 clones listed, 85% to 90% are singletons. The specimen was PBMCs, collected from a glioma patient whose treatment included an IDH1 peptide vaccine. All receptors come from a woman aged 40 to 50 with glioma.

This chain joins TRBV5-4 and TRBJ2-5; tentatively, D is TRBD2 (5 bases). The CDR3 spans 13 residues. Germline values: CDR1 SGHNT, CDR2 YYREEE (reference sequence). Trimming stripped 7 bases from V and 4 bases from J, with 14 bases between. For the CDR3, the DNA is TGTGCCAGCGGTATCGAGGGAGTAGAGACCCAGTACTTC. Its protein is CASGIEGVETQYF.

The chain employs TRBV7-2 and TRBJ2-3; 9 positions match TRBD1. Germline CDR1 and CDR2: SGHTA and FQGNSA. J lost 1 base, V lost 5 bases, and 7 bases had no gene match. This CDR3 has 16 residues. The CDR3 reads CASSRAGTGRTDTQYF. CDR3 nucleotide sequence: TGTGCCAGCAGCAGGGCCGGGACAGGGCGCACAGATACGCAGTATTTT.

The chain has TRBV7-2 and TRBJ2-7; TRBD1 matches 10 bases. Germline CDR1 reads SGHTA; CDR2 reads FQGNSA. This CDR3 is built from 15 residues. Trimming removed 3 bases from V and 3 bases from J; junction bases left unmatched: 5. As DNA, the CDR3 is TGTGCCAGCAGCTTCCCGGGACAGGGGCGCTACGAGCAGTACTTC. Protein product: CASSFPGQGRYEQYF.

Worth noting for this clone: This sample also contains other DNA sequences that code for the same CDR3. DNA of the CDR3: TGCGCCAGCAGCCGGGGGACCGGGAATGAAAAACTGTTTTTT. Translated: CASSRGTGNEKLFF. The gene calls are TRBV4-1 and TRBJ1-4; D might be TRBD1 (5 bases). The germline V and J ends were trimmed by 4 bases and 5 bases, with 11 bases remaining between them. The CDR3 has 14 amino acids. CDR1 and CDR2 from the germline V gene are MGHRA and YSYEKL.

The chain recombines TRBV14 with TRBJ2-1; 13 bases are shared with TRBD2. The CDR3 covers 15 residues. The germline V gene encodes CDR1 SGHDN and CDR2 FVKESK. V shed 4 bases, J shed 7 bases, and the junction held 4 bases outside the gene matches. The CDR3 nucleotides read TGTGCCAGCAGCCTACTAGCGGGGGGGAGTAATGAGCAGTTCTTC. Encoded protein: CASSLLAGGSNEQFF.

This chain uses TRBV2 with TRBJ1-1; tentatively, D is TRBD1 (6 bases). The germline CDR1 and CDR2 sequences are SNHLY and FYNNEI. The length of the CDR3 is 12 residues. Deletions cut 2 bases from V and 6 bases from J, with 7 bases between. CDR3 DNA sequence: TGTGCCAGCAGTGAAACAGGGCCTGAAGCTTTCTTT. Translating gives CASSETGPEAFF.

This rearrangement joins TRBV18 to TRBJ2-6; D remains ambiguous. The germline CDR1 and CDR2 sequences are KGHSH and LQKENI. This CDR3 contains 14 residues. Trimming removed 3 bases at V and 1 base at J, with 4 bases between. The CDR3, as DNA: TGTGCCAGCTCACCGGTATCTGGGGCCAACGTCCTGACTTTC. Amino acids: CASSPVSGANVLTF.

This chain uses TRBV5-1 with TRBJ1-4; 10 bases are shared with TRBD1. The germline V gene has CDR1 SGHRS and CDR2 YFSETQ. The CDR3 extends over 16 amino acids. The trim removed 5 bases at V and 2 bases at J, leaving 6 bases unmatched. The CDR3 region is CASRRQGAGTNEKLFF. DNA of the CDR3: TGCGCCAGCAGACGACAGGGGGCCGGGACTAATGAAAAACTGTTTTTT.

The CDR3 region has the DNA TGTGCCAGCGCTTTGACTAGCGCCTACAATGAGCAGTTCTTC. It translates to CASALTSAYNEQFF. This chain connects TRBV6-6 to TRBJ2-1; 8 nucleotides line up with TRBD2. V dropped 8 bases and J dropped 2; count of bases not matched to a gene: 5. Germline loops: CDR1 MNHNY, CDR2 SVGAGI (reference sequence). The CDR3 consists of 14 residues.

The chain has TRBV27 and TRBJ2-7; tentative D call: TRBD2 (5 bases). Trimming left V 5 bases short and J 6 bases short, with 17 bases between. The CDR3 has 14 amino acids. Germline V gene lookup returns CDR1 MNHEY and CDR2 SMNVEV (reference sequence). CDR3 coding DNA: TGTGCCAGCAGTCGACTGGTGGAGGTCCCCGAGCAGTACTTC. Translating gives CASSRLVEVPEQYF.

CDR3 in DNA: TGTGCCAGCAGCCTCAGCGGGAATAAAGAGACCCAGTACTTC. Its translation is CASSLSGNKETQYF. The chain joins TRBV6-5 to TRBJ2-5; 7 bases agree with TRBD2. Germline CDR1 and CDR2: MNHEY and SVGAGI. V was pared by 6 bases and J by 3 bases, with 7 bases of the junction left unmatched. The CDR3 contains 14 residues.

This clone turned up a few times. The chain links TRBV5-1 to TRBJ2-1; 12 nucleotides match TRBD2. The CDR3 extends over 17 amino acids. The V gene end was trimmed by 6 bases and the J gene end by 8 bases; junction bases not matched to a gene: 15. From germline, CDR1 is SGHRS and CDR2 YFSETQ. CDR3 coding DNA: TGCGCCAGCACCCTAGGGGTAACTAGCGGGAGGTGGGATGAGCAGTTCTTC. It translates to CASTLGVTSGRWDEQFF.

The gene calls are TRBV6-5 and TRBJ1-4, with TRBD1 matching 7 bases. Trimming took 2 bases from V and 5 from J; bases not matched to a gene: 5. CDR1 is MNHEY, CDR2 SVGAGI, per germline. This CDR3 is built from 15 residues. DNA of the CDR3: TGTGCCAGCAGTTACGCGACAGGGATAAATGAAAAACTGTTTTTT. Protein sequence: CASSYATGINEKLFF.

About this clone itself: A junction boundary mismatches the germline segment, possibly from a read error. The chain uses TRBV19 and TRBJ1-5; 10 bases are shared with TRBD1. The germline V gene encodes CDR1 LNHDA and CDR2 SQIVND (reference sequence). The CDR3 has 15 amino acids. The CDR3 DNA reads TGTGCCAGTAGTCCCACGACAGGGGGCAAACAGCCCCAGCATTTT. Its translation is CASSPTTGGKQPQHF. Looking up the rest from reference TRBV19 and TRBJ1-5 gives the full variable domain: DGGITQSPKYLFRKEGQNVTLSCEQNLNHDAMYWYRQDPGQGLRLIYYSQIVNDFQKGDIAEGYSVSREKKESFPLTVTSAQKNPTAFYLCASSPTTGGKQPQHFGDGTRLSIL.

This chain joins TRBV5-6 and TRBJ2-5; TRBD2 might be the D (5 bases). V was cut by 6 bases and J by 1 base, with 13 bases left in between. The germline V gene has CDR1 SGHDT and CDR2 YYEEEE. The CDR3 length is 14 residues. CDR3 region: CASNADYSQETQYF. The CDR3 DNA reads as TGTGCCAGCAACGCCGACTATTCCCAAGAGACCCAGTACTTC.

The rearrangement uses TRBV18 and TRBJ2-2, with 10 bases fitting TRBD1. Germline-derived CDR1 and CDR2 are KGHSH and LQKENI. The CDR3 extends over 16 amino acids. The V and J ends lost 4 bases and 3 bases, in that order; junction bases with no gene match: 5. CDR3 sequence: CASSRQGALDTGELFF. The CDR3 bases are TGTGCCAGCTCACGACAGGGGGCATTGGACACCGGGGAGCTGTTTTTT.

The chain has TRBV2 and TRBJ2-6; D unresolved. CDR1 SNHLY and CDR2 FYNNEI come from the germline V gene. With 5 bases removed from V and 2 bases from J, the gap between germline ends came to 10 bases. The CDR3 sequence is 15 residues long. This CDR3 is CASSWEGTGANVLTF. CDR3 coding DNA: TGTGCCAGCAGTTGGGAAGGGACTGGGGCCAACGTCCTGACTTTC. The full variable domain, in which reference TRBV2 and TRBJ2-6 provide the parts outside the CDR3, is EPEVTQTPSHQVTQMGQEVILRCVPISNHLYFYWYRQILGQKVEFLVSFYNNEISEKSEIFDDQFSVERPDGSNFTLKIRSTKLEDSAMYFCASSWEGTGANVLTFGAGSRLTVL.

This chain uses TRBV6-6 with TRBJ2-4; tentative D call: TRBD1 (6 bases). V was trimmed by 7 bases and J by 0 bases, leaving 7 bases between them. Germline V gives CDR1 MNHNY, CDR2 SVGAGI (reference sequence). The CDR3 loop spans 13 amino acids. The CDR3 nucleotides read TGTGCCAGCACCAGGGGAGCCAAAAACATTCAGTACTTC. Translation: CASTRGAKNIQYF.

In its sample, this clone ranks as medium-sized. The chain uses TRBV4-2 and TRBJ1-5, with D tentatively TRBD1 (6 bases). This CDR3 comprises 15 residues. Germline CDR1 LGHNA, CDR2 YNFKEQ. Trimming removed 4 bases at V and 5 bases at J, with 15 bases between. The CDR3 sequence: CASSRIQGVDQPQHF. The CDR3, as DNA: TGTGCCAGCAGCCGGATACAGGGAGTCGATCAGCCCCAGCATTTT.

V is TRBV5-5 and J is TRBJ1-5; weak D call: TRBD1 (6 bases). The CDR3 spans 15 residues. V shed 2 bases and J shed 4 bases, with 13 bases lying between them. CDR1 and CDR2 (germline): SGHKS, YYEKEE (reference sequence). The CDR3 region has the DNA TGTGCCAGCAGCTTTAATAGGGGGGGAAATCAGCCCCAGCATTTT. Its translation: CASSFNRGGNQPQHF.

The chain has TRBV4-2 and TRBJ1-1; D might be TRBD1 (5 bases). Germline-derived CDR1 and CDR2 are LGHNA and YNFKEQ. This CDR3 spans 15 amino acids. V lost 0 bases, J lost 5 bases, and 13 bases lay in between. The CDR3 DNA is TGTGCCAGCAGCCAAGAGGGGCAGGGTCGGACTGAAGCTTTCTTT. Translation gives CASSQEGQGRTEAFF.